The following is a T cell receptor beta chain sequence with its context. In the authors' workflow: The authors estimated nucleated cell counts from reference gene primer amplification. The assay was immunoSEQ multiplex PCR, and TCRdb's table has in-frame clones only and misses some. For V, J and clone size, that table is used; D and trimming come from the DNA. The data hold 200,000 to 300,000 clones, with approximately 80% observed a single time. The V end lost 2 bases, the J end lost 2 bases, and 15 bases lay between the germline ends. This CDR3 is 17 amino acids long. Per germline, CDR1 LGHNT and CDR2 FRNRAP. The sample originates from a study of blood T cell repertoires in COVID-19. Study-level information: Samples taken during acute and convalescent COVID-19 were collected in the United States, Italy and Spain. T cells, B-cell-depleted T cells, or PBMCs supplied cDNA or gDNA.

Sample: peripheral blood. The receptor was derived from a woman aged 60-70 years with active or convalescent COVID-19. The rearrangement links TRBV12-5 to TRBJ2-2; D is possibly TRBD2 (6 bases). The CDR3 is CASGLIGSGANTGELFF. The CDR3 region has the DNA TGTGCTAGTGGTTTGATAGGTTCGGGAGCCAACACCGGGGAGCTGTTTTTT. Full variable domain (outside the CDR3, taken from reference TRBV12-5 and TRBJ2-2): DARVTQTPRHKVTEMGQEVTMRCQPILGHNTVFWYRQTMMQGLELLAYFRNRAPLDDSGMPKDRFSAEMPDATLATLKIQPSEPRDSAVYFCASGLIGSGANTGELFFGEGSRLTVL.